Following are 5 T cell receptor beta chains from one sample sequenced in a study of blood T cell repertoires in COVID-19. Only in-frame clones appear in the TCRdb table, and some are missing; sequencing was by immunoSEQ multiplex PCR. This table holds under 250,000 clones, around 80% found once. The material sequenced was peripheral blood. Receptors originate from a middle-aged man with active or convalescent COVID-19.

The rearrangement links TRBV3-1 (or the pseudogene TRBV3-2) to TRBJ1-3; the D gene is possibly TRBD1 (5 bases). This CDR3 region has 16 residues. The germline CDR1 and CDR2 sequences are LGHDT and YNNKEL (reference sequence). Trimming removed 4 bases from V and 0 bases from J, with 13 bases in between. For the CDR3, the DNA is TGTGCCAGCAGCCGGCGGGACGGGATCTCTGGAAACACCATATATTTT. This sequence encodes CASSRRDGISGNTIYF.

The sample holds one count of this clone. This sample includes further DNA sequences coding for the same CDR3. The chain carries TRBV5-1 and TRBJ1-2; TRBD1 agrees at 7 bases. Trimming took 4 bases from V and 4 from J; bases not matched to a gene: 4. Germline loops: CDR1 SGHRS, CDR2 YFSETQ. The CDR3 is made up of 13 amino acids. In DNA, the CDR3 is TGCGCCAGCAGCCCGGGACAGCTCTATGGCTACACCTTC. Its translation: CASSPGQLYGYTF.

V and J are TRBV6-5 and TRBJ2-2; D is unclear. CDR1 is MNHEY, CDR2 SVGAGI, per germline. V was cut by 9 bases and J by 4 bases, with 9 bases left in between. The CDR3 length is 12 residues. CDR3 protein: CASAIRTGELFF. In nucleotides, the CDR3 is TGTGCCAGTGCGATCCGCACCGGGGAGCTGTTTTTT.

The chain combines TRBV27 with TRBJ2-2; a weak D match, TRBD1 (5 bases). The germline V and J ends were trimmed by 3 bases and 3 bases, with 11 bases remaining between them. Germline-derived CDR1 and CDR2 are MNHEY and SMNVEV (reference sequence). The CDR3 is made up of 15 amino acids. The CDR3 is CASSFRAGYTGELFF. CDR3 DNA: TGTGCCAGCAGTTTTAGGGCAGGGTACACCGGGGAGCTGTTTTTT.

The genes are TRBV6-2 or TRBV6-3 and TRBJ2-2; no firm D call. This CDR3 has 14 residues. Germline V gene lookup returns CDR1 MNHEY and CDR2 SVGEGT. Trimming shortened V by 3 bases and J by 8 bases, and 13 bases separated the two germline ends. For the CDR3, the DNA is TGTGCCAGCAGTTATTTAACCTTGGCTGGGGAGCTGTTTTTT. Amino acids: CASSYLTLAGELFF.